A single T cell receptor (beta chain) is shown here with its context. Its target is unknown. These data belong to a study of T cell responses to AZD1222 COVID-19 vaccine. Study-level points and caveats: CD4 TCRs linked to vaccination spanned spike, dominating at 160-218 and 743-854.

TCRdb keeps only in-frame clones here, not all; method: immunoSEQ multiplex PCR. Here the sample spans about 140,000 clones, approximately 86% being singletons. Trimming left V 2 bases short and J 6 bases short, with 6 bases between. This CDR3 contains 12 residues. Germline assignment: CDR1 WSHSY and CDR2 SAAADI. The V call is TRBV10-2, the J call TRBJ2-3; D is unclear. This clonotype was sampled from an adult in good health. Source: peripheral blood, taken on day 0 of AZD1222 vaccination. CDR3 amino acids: CASSEAEDTQYF. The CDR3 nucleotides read TGCGCCAGCAGTGAGGCGGAGGATACGCAGTATTTT.